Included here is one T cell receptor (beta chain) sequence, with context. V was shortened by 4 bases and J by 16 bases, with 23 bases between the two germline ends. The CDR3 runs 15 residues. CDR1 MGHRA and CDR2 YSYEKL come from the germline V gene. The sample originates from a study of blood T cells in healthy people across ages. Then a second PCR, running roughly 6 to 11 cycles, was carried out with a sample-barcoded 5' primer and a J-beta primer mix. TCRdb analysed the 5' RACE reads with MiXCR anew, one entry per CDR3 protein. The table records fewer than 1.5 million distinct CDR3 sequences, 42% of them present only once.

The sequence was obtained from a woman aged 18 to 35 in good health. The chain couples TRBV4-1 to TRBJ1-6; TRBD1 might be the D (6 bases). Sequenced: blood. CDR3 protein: CASSLPERQASSLHF. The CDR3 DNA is TGCGCCAGCAGCCTCCCTGAAAGACAGGCGTCGAGTCTCCACTTT.